Listed here are 23 T cell receptor beta chains from one sample, sequenced in a study of PD-1 blockade in classical Hodgkin lymphoma. Data came from immunoSEQ multiplex PCR; TCRdb stores just in-frame clones and leaves some out. The profile shows 13,000 or so clones, approximately 91% of them singletons. Relapse after autologous stem cell transplantation occurred in every patient, and brentuximab vedotin exposure varied. The sample here was peripheral blood mononuclear cells (PBMCs), taken at baseline. The source of these receptors is a human donor with classical Hodgkin lymphoma.

The chain links TRBV5-4 to TRBJ1-2; tentatively, D is TRBD1 (5 bases). CDR3 length equals 13 residues. V lost 4 bases to trimming and J lost 8 bases, with 15 bases between them. Looked up from germline, CDR1 is SGHNT and CDR2 is YYREEE (reference sequence). The CDR3 coding sequence is TGTGCCAGCAGCCGGGACGGCGGGGGGGGCTACACCTTC. Protein product: CASSRDGGGGYTF. Looking up the rest from reference TRBV5-4 and TRBJ1-2 gives the full variable domain: ETGVTQSPTHLIKTRGQQVTLRCSSQSGHNTVSWYQQALGQGPQFIFQYYREEENGRGNFPPRFSGLQFPNYSSELNVNALELDDSALYLCASSRDGGGGYTFGSGTRLTVV.

This chain joins TRBV18 and TRBJ1-5; D call uncertain. Germline values: CDR1 KGHSH, CDR2 LQKENI. Deletions cut 2 bases from V and 1 base from J, with 6 bases between. The length of the CDR3 is 14 residues. The CDR3 DNA is TGTGCCAGCTCACCATTAGACAGCAATCAGCCCCAGCATTTT. Encoded protein: CASSPLDSNQPQHF. Looking up the rest from reference TRBV18 and TRBJ1-5 gives the full variable domain: NAGVMQNPRHLVRRRGQEARLRCSPMKGHSHVYWYRQLPEEGLKFMVYLQKENIIDESGMPKERFSAEFPKEGPSILRIQQVVRGDSAAYFCASSPLDSNQPQHFGDGTRLSIL.

The chain recombines TRBV9 with TRBJ2-2; 7 nucleotides match TRBD2. Trimming took 8 bases from V and 1 from J; bases not matched to a gene: 5. The CDR3 is 14 residues long. Germline lookup yields CDR1 SGDLS and CDR2 YYNGEE. The DNA for the CDR3 is TGTGCCAGTGAAGCGGGGAAGAACACCGGGGAGCTGTTTTTT. It specifies CASEAGKNTGELFF. Combining the CDR3 with reference TRBV9 and TRBJ2-2 gives the whole variable domain DSGVTQTPKHLITATGQRVTLRCSPRSGDLSVYWYQQSLDQGLQFLIQYYNGEERAKGNILERFSAQQFPDLHSELNLSSLELGDSALYFCASEAGKNTGELFFGEGSRLTVL.

J is TRBJ1-4 and V is TRBV25-1; TRBD1 aligns across 10 bases. V lost 3 bases, J lost 7 bases, and 2 bases stayed unmatched. The V gene's germline CDR1 is MGHDK and CDR2 SYGVNS. This CDR3 is built from 14 residues. The CDR3 reads CASSDRDRGEKLFF. CDR3 bases: TGTGCCAGCAGTGACCGGGACAGGGGTGAAAAACTGTTTTTT. Full variable domain (rest looked up from reference TRBV25-1 and TRBJ1-4): EADIYQTPRYLVIGTGKKITLECSQTMGHDKMYWYQQDPGMELHLIHYSYGVNSTEKGDLSSESTVSRIRTEHFPLTLESARPSHTSQYLCASSDRDRGEKLFFGSGTQLSVL.

For this clone: The junction does not match germline at one end; this may be a read error. The chain recombines TRBV7-8 with TRBJ2-7; D is unresolved. The CDR3 consists of 13 residues. CDR1 and CDR2 (germline): SGHVS, FQNEAQ. CDR3 region: CASSLVDSFEQYF. The CDR3 region has the DNA TGTGCCAGCAGCTTAGTAGACTCCTTCGAGCAGTACTTC.

This sequence joins TRBV5-1 and TRBJ2-7; the D gene is possibly TRBD2 (6 bases). The CDR3 loop spans 16 amino acids. V was clipped by 1 base and J by 3 bases, with 17 bases between them. Germline loops: CDR1 SGHRS, CDR2 YFSETQ. The CDR3 spells CASSLSTGGSSYEQYF. CDR3 bases: TGCGCCAGCAGCTTGAGTACCGGGGGTAGCAGCTACGAGCAGTACTTC.

The chain links TRBV7-3 to TRBJ2-3; D is possibly TRBD2 (7 bases). CDR1 and CDR2 (germline): SGHTA, FQGTGA. The CDR3 extends over 15 amino acids. V shed 4 bases and J shed 8 bases, with 19 bases lying between them. This CDR3 is CASSSGGGDGGTQYF. CDR3 sequence (DNA): TGTGCCAGCAGCTCGGGCGGGGGCGACGGTGGTACGCAGTATTTT.

The sample holds a few counts of this clone. The V call is TRBV7-2, the J call TRBJ2-5; 9 nucleotides align to TRBD2. Germline-derived CDR1 and CDR2 are SGHTA and FQGNSA. Trimming cost V 2 bases and J 4 bases; bases outside gene matches: 8. The length of the CDR3 is 16 residues. The CDR3 DNA reads as TGTGCCAGCAGCTTACCGTTAGCGGGGGTGGGAGAGACCCAGTACTTC. As protein: CASSLPLAGVGETQYF. The complete variable domain, with remaining parts taken from reference TRBV7-2 and TRBJ2-5, reads GAGVSQSPSNKVTEKGKDVELRCDPISGHTALYWYRQSLGQGLEFLIYFQGNSAPDKSGLPSDRFSAERTGGSVSTLTIQRTQQEDSAVYLCASSLPLAGVGETQYFGPGTRLLVL.

Only one count was recorded for this clone. The V call is TRBV18, the J call TRBJ1-6, with TRBD1 matching 7 bases. The V segment lost 1 base and the J segment 7 bases; nucleotides outside the gene matches: 10. Germline V gives CDR1 KGHSH, CDR2 LQKENI. CDR3 size: 17 residues. The CDR3: CASSPQGAQAANSPLHF. Written as DNA, the CDR3 is TGTGCCAGCTCACCACAGGGGGCGCAAGCTGCAAATTCACCCCTCCACTTT. The full variable domain, completed using reference TRBV18 and TRBJ1-6, is NAGVMQNPRHLVRRRGQEARLRCSPMKGHSHVYWYRQLPEEGLKFMVYLQKENIIDESGMPKERFSAEFPKEGPSILRIQQVVRGDSAAYFCASSPQGAQAANSPLHFGNGTRLTVT.

This rearrangement joins TRBV7-8 to TRBJ2-3; D tentatively reads TRBD1 or TRBD2 (6 bases each). Trimming removed 5 bases from V and 1 base from J, with 10 bases in between. The CDR3 totals 14 residues. Germline V gene sequence: CDR1 SGHVS, CDR2 FQNEAQ. Here the CDR3 DNA reads TGTGCCAGCAGCCGGGGGCCTGGCACAGATACGCAGTATTTT. This sequence encodes CASSRGPGTDTQYF.

The V gene is TRBV6-6, the J gene TRBJ2-1; TRBD2 aligns across 7 bases. With 7 bases clipped from V and 3 bases from J, the junction kept 6 bases outside the gene matches. The CDR3 is made up of 14 amino acids. The germline CDR1 and CDR2 sequences are MNHNY and SVGAGI (reference sequence). The CDR3 DNA sequence: TGTGCCAGCAATGGCGGGGGATACTACAATGAGCAGTTCTTC. Amino acids: CASNGGGYYNEQFF.

V usage is TRBV6-6 and J usage is TRBJ2-1; D gene uncertain. Germline V lookup: CDR1 MNHNY, CDR2 SVGAGI (reference sequence). V was trimmed by 0 bases and J by 12 bases, leaving 6 bases between them. This CDR3 is 11 amino acids long. CDR3 loop: CASSYSGRQFF. The DNA for the CDR3 is TGTGCCAGCAGTTACTCAGGGCGGCAGTTCTTC.

The CDR3 reads CASSHSSASEQYF. The CDR3 DNA sequence: TGTGCCAGCAGCCATTCCTCGGCGAGCGAGCAGTACTTC. The rearrangement joins TRBV7-8 to TRBJ2-5; D is unclear. The J call is uncertain, as TRBJ2-7 better fits the DNA end. The CDR3 spans 13 residues. Germline-derived CDR1 and CDR2 are SGHVS and FQNEAQ.

This sequence joins TRBV10-2 and TRBJ1-6; weak D call: TRBD1 (5 bases). The CDR3 sequence is 15 residues long. V was shortened by 4 bases and J by 8 bases, with 15 bases between the two germline ends. CDR1 and CDR2 (germline): WSHSY, SAAADI. The CDR3 DNA is TGCGCCAGCAGTGTCCCCCAGGGAGTGGATTCACCCCTCCACTTT. As protein: CASSVPQGVDSPLHF.

The chain employs TRBV7-8 and TRBJ2-5; D gene ambiguous. CDR3 length equals 10 residues. The V end lost 5 bases, the J end lost 7 bases, and 5 bases lay between the germline ends. In germline, CDR1 is SGHVS, CDR2 FQNEAQ. Written as DNA, the CDR3 is TGTGCCAGCAGCCTTTCGACCCAGTACTTC. Translating it yields CASSLSTQYF.

The rearrangement links TRBV5-1 to TRBJ2-3; 9 bases map to TRBD1. With 4 bases clipped from V and 2 bases from J, the junction kept 5 bases outside the gene matches. CDR3 length: 15 residues. The V gene's germline CDR1 is SGHRS and CDR2 YFSETQ. CDR3 sequence: CASSPGQGNTDTQYF. The CDR3 coding sequence is TGCGCCAGCAGCCCGGGACAGGGAAACACAGATACGCAGTATTTT.

The gene calls are TRBV6-1 and TRBJ2-3, with D hard to call. Trimming stripped 1 base from V and 6 bases from J, with 14 bases between. CDR3 length: 15 amino acids. Germline V gene lookup returns CDR1 MNHNS and CDR2 SASEGT. This chain's CDR3 is CASSEGMFTVDTQYF. As DNA, the CDR3 is TGTGCCAGCAGTGAAGGGATGTTTACGGTGGATACGCAGTATTTT.

J is TRBJ1-4 and V is TRBV5-1, with 11 bases that match TRBD1. This CDR3 has 17 amino acids. CDR1 and CDR2 from the germline V gene are SGHRS and YFSETQ. After removal of 0 bases from V and 8 bases from J, the junction contained 9 bases not matched to a gene. CDR3: CASSLGDRTGGEEKLFF. For the CDR3, the DNA is TGCGCCAGCAGCTTGGGGGACAGGACAGGGGGCGAAGAAAAACTGTTTTTT.

The gene calls are TRBV6-1 and TRBJ2-1, with D perhaps assigned TRBD1 or TRBD2 (7 bases each). Germline lookup yields CDR1 MNHNS and CDR2 SASEGT. There are 14 residues in the CDR3. Trimming removed 5 bases from V and 12 bases from J, with 20 bases in between. CDR3 bases: TGTGCCAGCAGTCCAGGGGGGGTAGACGTAATGCAGTTCTTC. Its translation: CASSPGGVDVMQFF.

V and J are TRBV9 and TRBJ2-2; no reliable D call. Trimming stripped 3 bases from V and 1 base from J, with 1 base between. This CDR3 is 12 amino acids long. Germline V gene lookup returns CDR1 SGDLS and CDR2 YYNGEE. The CDR3 DNA is TGTGCCAGCAGCGGGAACACCGGGGAGCTGTTTTTT. It is translated as CASSGNTGELFF.

V and J are TRBV5-1 and TRBJ2-1; D is uncertain. Germline V gives CDR1 SGHRS, CDR2 YFSETQ. Trimming left V 7 bases short and J 1 base short, with 12 bases between. This CDR3 is 14 amino acids long. The CDR3 coding sequence is TGCGCCAGCGCCCCTGCCTTGTCCTACAATGAGCAGTTCTTC. Translation: CASAPALSYNEQFF.

V is TRBV14 and J is TRBJ1-1; 10 bases fit TRBD1. Losses at the gene ends were 2 bases for V and 1 base for J; bases not matched to a gene: 1. CDR3 size: 15 residues. The germline V gene encodes CDR1 SGHDN and CDR2 FVKESK. The CDR3 loop is CASSQRTGGNTEAFF. DNA of the CDR3: TGTGCCAGCAGCCAAAGGACAGGGGGGAACACTGAAGCTTTCTTT.

V is TRBV7-3 and J is TRBJ2-1; D is undetermined. V lost 5 bases, J lost 7 bases, and 12 bases lay in between. Germline CDR1 reads SGHTA; CDR2 reads FQGTGA. The CDR3 has 13 amino acids. This chain's CDR3 is CASSLYPPNEQFF. The CDR3 DNA is TGTGCCAGCAGCCTATACCCCCCTAATGAGCAGTTCTTC.